These 10 T cell receptor beta chains originate from one sample sequenced in a study of T cell repertoires in cytomegalovirus infection. TCRdb re-analysed the reads in MiXCR, keeping a single row per CDR3 protein. Of 300,000 to 400,000 distinct CDR3 sequences listed, around a tenth are singletons. Sequenced: PBMCs. These receptors were obtained from a human donor in good health (CMV status not recorded). Some clones in this sample may be carry-over from other donors' samples.

V and J are TRBV20-1 and TRBJ2-7; 7 nucleotides agree with TRBD2. J was trimmed by 6 bases and V by 5 bases; bases with no gene match: 13. CDR1 and CDR2 (germline): DFQATT, SNEGSKA (reference sequence). The CDR3 has 14 residues. The CDR3 spells CSARTPRGGGEQYF. The CDR3, as DNA: TGCAGTGCTCGGACCCCTAGGGGCGGGGGCGAGCAGTACTTC.

This clonotype occurred a few times. The chain couples TRBV11-2 to TRBJ2-7; no clear D gene. CDR3 length: 13 amino acids. Looked up from germline, CDR1 is SGHAT and CDR2 is FQNNGV. V gave up 3 bases and J gave up 1 base, with 7 bases separating them. The CDR3 nucleotides read TGTGCCAGCAGCTTCGAGGAGTCCTACGAGCAGTACTTC. Amino acid sequence: CASSFEESYEQYF. Based on the CDR3 plus reference TRBV11-2 and TRBJ2-7, the full variable domain is EAGVAQSPRYKIIEKRQSVAFWCNPISGHATLYWYQQILGQGPKLLIQFQNNGVVDDSQLPKDRFSAERLKGVDSTLKIQPAKLEDSAVYLCASSFEESYEQYFGPGTRLTVT.

This clonotype was counted between two and nine times. The chain carries TRBV15 and TRBJ2-2; D is unresolved. Germline CDR1 LNHNV, CDR2 YYDKDF (reference sequence). This CDR3 has 15 amino acids. The V gene lost 0 bases and the J gene lost 10 bases, with 15 bases spanning the gap. In DNA, the CDR3 is TGTGCCACCAGCAGAGATAGGGCGCGACGAGAGGAGCTGTTTTTT. Protein product: CATSRDRARREELFF.

The rearrangement uses TRBV7-2 and TRBJ1-6, with D hard to call. The V gene's germline CDR1 is SGHTA and CDR2 FQGNSA. This CDR3 comprises 15 residues. V lost 5 bases and J 9 bases, leaving 17 bases between the germline ends. The CDR3 is CASSQDTSRLSPLHF. The CDR3 nucleotides read TGTGCCAGCAGCCAAGACACTTCACGGCTTTCACCCCTCCACTTT.

In regard to this clonotype: A much bigger clone sits one base away, suggesting this may be a read error. V gene TRBV12-3 or TRBV12-4 combines with J gene TRBJ2-5; 11 bases agree with TRBD2. The CDR3 loop spans 16 amino acids. The CDR3 protein is CTSSQSSGGHQETQYF. CDR3 nucleotides: TGTACCAGCAGTCAATCTAGCGGGGGGCACCAAGAGACCCAGTACTTC.

This clonotype was observed a few times. This rearrangement joins TRBV15 to TRBJ2-5, with TRBD1 matching over 8 bases. The junction had 5 bases not matched to a gene; V was cut back by 3 bases and J by 5 bases. The CDR3 has 14 amino acids. Germline V gene lookup returns CDR1 LNHNV and CDR2 YYDKDF (reference sequence). The CDR3 spells CATSSYRDRETQYF. In nucleotides, the CDR3 is TGTGCCACCAGCAGCTACCGGGACAGGGAGACCCAGTACTTC.

This clonotype has a count of ten or more. The chain is built from TRBV6-6 and TRBJ1-3; 7 bases fit TRBD1. Germline CDR1 MNHNY, CDR2 SVGAGI (reference sequence). The CDR3 has 15 amino acids. Trimming at V came to 5 bases and at J to 3 bases, leaving 7 bases not matched to a gene. The CDR3 DNA sequence: TGTGCCAGCAGTCCAGACAGGGTCGTTGGAAACACCATATATTTT. It translates to CASSPDRVVGNTIYF.

The J gene is TRBJ2-2, the V gene TRBV5-4, with 8 bases that match TRBD1. The length of the CDR3 is 15 residues. The trim removed 0 bases at V and 7 bases at J, leaving 5 bases unmatched. Germline V gene sequence: CDR1 SGHNT, CDR2 YYREEE (reference sequence). The CDR3, as DNA: TGTGCCAGCAGCTTGGGCCAGGGGGCAATCGGGGAGCTGTTTTTT. Its protein product is CASSLGQGAIGELFF. The full variable domain, completed using reference TRBV5-4 and TRBJ2-2, is ETGVTQSPTHLIKTRGQQVTLRCSSQSGHNTVSWYQQALGQGPQFIFQYYREEENGRGNFPPRFSGLQFPNYSSELNVNALELDDSALYLCASSLGQGAIGELFFGEGSRLTVL.

This clonotype has a count of ten or more. The rearrangement links TRBV4-3 to TRBJ1-1; 7 bases align to TRBD1. CDR1 LGHNA and CDR2 YSLEER come from the germline V gene. The V and J ends lost 3 bases and 5 bases, in that order; junction bases with no gene match: 6. The CDR3 contains 14 residues. CDR3 protein: CASSQLTGSTEAFF. CDR3 sequence (DNA): TGCGCCAGCAGCCAGCTGACAGGGTCGACTGAAGCTTTCTTT.

V usage is TRBV2 and J usage is TRBJ2-7; no clear D gene. There are 12 residues in the CDR3. Germline loops: CDR1 SNHLY, CDR2 FYNNEI. V was clipped by 9 bases and J by 2 bases, with 11 bases between them. Here the CDR3 reads CASSRNAYEQYF. For the CDR3, the DNA is TGTGCCAGTTCGCGGAACGCCTACGAGCAGTACTTC. The full variable domain, its missing parts supplied by reference TRBV2 and TRBJ2-7, is EPEVTQTPSHQVTQMGQEVILRCVPISNHLYFYWYRQILGQKVEFLVSFYNNEISEKSEIFDDQFSVERPDGSNFTLKIRSTKLEDSAMYFCASSRNAYEQYFGPGTRLTVT.